The 9 T cell receptor beta chains presented below share a single source sample, sequenced in a study of shared clonotypes between healthy human individuals. Measured with immunoSEQ multiplex PCR; TCRdb has only the in-frame clones, and not every one. The table has about 2 million clones, 85% to 95% seen once. Input material: naive CD4+ T cells sorted from blood. Regarding subset: CD45RA+ positively selected. The receptors come from a young man in good health.

The rearrangement links TRBV7-8 to TRBJ1-6; 7 bases match TRBD1. Germline-derived CDR1 and CDR2 are SGHVS and FQNEAQ. CDR3 size: 15 residues. The V segment lost 5 bases and the J segment 10 bases; nucleotides outside the gene matches: 11. CDR3 amino acids: CASSRGRDSGSPLHF. CDR3 sequence (DNA): TGTGCCAGCAGCCGCGGCCGGGACAGCGGCTCACCCCTCCACTTT. The full variable domain, rest sourced from reference TRBV7-8 and TRBJ1-6, is GAGVSQSPRYKVAKRGQDVALRCDPISGHVSLFWYQQALGQGPEFLTYFQNEAQLDKSGLPSDRFFAERPEGSVSTLKIQRTQQEDSAVYLCASSRGRDSGSPLHFGNGTRLTVT.

Concerning this clone: Other DNA variants within this sample encode the same CDR3. This sequence joins TRBV7-9 and TRBJ2-7, with 8 bases lining up with TRBD1. V shed 5 bases, J shed 1 base, and the junction held 4 bases outside the gene matches. CDR3 size: 14 residues. The germline CDR1 and CDR2 sequences are SEHNR and FQNEAQ (reference sequence). The CDR3 loop is CASSPGTGSYEQYF. The CDR3 DNA is TGTGCCAGCAGCCCCGGGACAGGATCCTACGAGCAGTACTTC.

V is TRBV7-9 and J is TRBJ2-1, with D unresolved. The CDR3 extends over 14 amino acids. Germline V gene sequence: CDR1 SEHNR, CDR2 FQNEAQ (reference sequence). V dropped 1 base and J dropped 9 bases, with 13 bases sitting between them. The CDR3 DNA sequence: TGTGCCAGCAGCTTAGAGAAAAGACCAGGTGAGCAGTTCTTC. Residues: CASSLEKRPGEQFF.

This clone was recorded once. V gene TRBV2 combines with J gene TRBJ2-3; D gene uncertain. In germline, CDR1 is SNHLY, CDR2 FYNNEI. The CDR3 length is 12 residues. Trimming shortened V by 5 bases and J by 5 bases, and 8 bases separated the two germline ends. DNA for the CDR3: TGTGCCAGCAGTCTAAGAGGAGATACGCAGTATTTT. Protein product: CASSLRGDTQYF.

The gene calls are TRBV5-4 and TRBJ2-3; 8 bases agree with TRBD2. This CDR3 is 14 amino acids long. From germline, CDR1 is SGHNT and CDR2 YYREEE (reference sequence). The ends lost 4 bases at V and 5 bases at J; junction bases unmatched: 6. The CDR3 reads CASSTPAGEDTQYF. CDR3 in DNA: TGTGCCAGCAGCACCCCAGCGGGAGAAGATACGCAGTATTTT. The whole variable domain, remainder taken from reference TRBV5-4 and TRBJ2-3, is ETGVTQSPTHLIKTRGQQVTLRCSSQSGHNTVSWYQQALGQGPQFIFQYYREEENGRGNFPPRFSGLQFPNYSSELNVNALELDDSALYLCASSTPAGEDTQYFGPGTRLTVL.

The chain carries TRBV7-2 and TRBJ1-6, with a possible D match to TRBD1 (6 bases). V dropped 1 base and J dropped 7 bases, with 11 bases sitting between them. The germline V gene encodes CDR1 SGHTA and CDR2 FQGNSA. The CDR3 totals 15 residues. The CDR3, as DNA: TGTGCCAGCAGCTTAGACCAGGGGTGGAATTCACCCCTCCACTTT. It codes for CASSLDQGWNSPLHF.

Comments on this clone: The same CDR3 also results from other DNA sequences found in this sample. The CDR3: CASSLTASYEQYF. The CDR3 DNA follows: TGTGCCAGCAGTTTGACAGCCTCCTACGAGCAGTACTTC. The genes are TRBV28 and TRBJ2-7; tentatively, D is TRBD1 (5 bases). The V end was cut by 3 bases, the J end by 0 bases, with 6 bases between. The CDR3 is made up of 13 amino acids. Germline values: CDR1 MDHEN, CDR2 SYDVKM.

In the case of this clone: An end of the junction does not agree with germline; a read error may underlie this. Other DNA sequences within the sample encode an identical CDR3. The chain employs TRBV19 and TRBJ2-3, with D unclear. From germline, CDR1 is LNHDA and CDR2 SQIVND (reference sequence). The CDR3 totals 13 residues. The CDR3 is CASSIGSTDTQYF. The CDR3 DNA sequence: TGTGCCAGTAGTATTGGTAGCACGGATACGCAGTATTTT.

The chain has TRBV10-1 and TRBJ1-2; 8 nucleotides align to TRBD1. CDR1 WNHNN and CDR2 SYGVQD come from the germline V gene (reference sequence). This CDR3 is 13 amino acids long. V shed 6 bases and J 4 bases; nucleotides not matched to a gene: 4. Here the CDR3 reads CASRGQGGYGYTF. The CDR3 nucleotides read TGCGCCAGCAGAGGACAGGGAGGCTATGGCTACACCTTC.